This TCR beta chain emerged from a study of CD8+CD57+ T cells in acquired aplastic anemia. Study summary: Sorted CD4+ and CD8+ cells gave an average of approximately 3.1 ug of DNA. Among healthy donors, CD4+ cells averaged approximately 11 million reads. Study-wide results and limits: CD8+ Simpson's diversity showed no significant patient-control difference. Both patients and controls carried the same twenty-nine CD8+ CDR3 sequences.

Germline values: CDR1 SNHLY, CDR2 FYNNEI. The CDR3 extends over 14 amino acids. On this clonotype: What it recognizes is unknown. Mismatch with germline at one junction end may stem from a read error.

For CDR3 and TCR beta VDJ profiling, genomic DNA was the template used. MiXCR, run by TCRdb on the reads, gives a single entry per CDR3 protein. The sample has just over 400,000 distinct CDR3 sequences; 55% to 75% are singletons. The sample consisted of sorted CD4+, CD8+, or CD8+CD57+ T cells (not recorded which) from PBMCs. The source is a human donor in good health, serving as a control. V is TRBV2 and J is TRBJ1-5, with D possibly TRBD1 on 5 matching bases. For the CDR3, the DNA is TGTGCCAGTAGTGTAGCAGGGACCCAAGAGCCCCAGTACTTT. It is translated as CASSVAGTQEPQYF.